The rows below give T cell receptor beta chains drawn from one sample of a study of T-cell reconstitution after alpha-beta-depleted transplantation in children. TCRdb redid the calling of the PCR reads with MiXCR, one entry per CDR3 protein. The repertoire includes about 610,000 distinct CDR3 sequences, 10% of them detected once, and around 4% sits in the top ten. The sample was PBMCs from the stem cell graft donor, taken from the stem cell graft. The receptors originated from a human donor who donated a stem cell graft to a child with acute myeloid leukemia. Each CDR3 is given with its conserved first and last residue. D genes are given only for firm matches. Where a row states a size, it is once, few, many or the class of an expanded clone; other rows omit it.

>few|TRBJ2-7|NA|TRBV4-3
TGCGCCAGCAGCCAAGTGGCGGCAGGGGTACACGAGCAGTACTTC
CASSQVAAGVHEQYF
>few|TRBJ1-1|TRBD1|TRBV20-1
TGCAGTGCTTCCCCACTCGGGACAGGGGAAGTTGGGATGAACACTGAAGCTTTCTTT
CSASPLGTGEVGMNTEAFF
>NA|TRBJ2-1|NA|TRBV19
TGTGCCAGTAGTATACCGCTAGTAAATGAGCAGTTCTTC
CASSIPLVNEQFF
>many|TRBJ1-5|TRBD1|TRBV28
TGTGCCAGCAGTTTATTTAGAAGGCCAGGGGGAAATCAGCCCCAGCATTTT
CASSLFRRPGGNQPQHF
>many|TRBJ2-2|NA|TRBV7-6
TGTGCCAGCAGCTTAGTTCGGAACACCGGGGAGCTGTTTTTT
CASSLVRNTGELFF
>few|TRBJ2-3|NA|TRBV27
TGTGCCAGCAGTTTGGGGCGGAGGGGGCCAGATACGCAGTATTTT
CASSLGRRGPDTQYF
>NA|TRBJ2-7|NA|TRBV20-1
TGCAGTGCCCCAACCCCCGGGGGTACGCCCGAGCAGTACTTC
CSAPTPGGTPEQYF
>many|TRBJ1-4|TRBD1|TRBV12-3/TRBV12-4
TGTGCCAGCAGTGTTGACAGGGTTAGTGAAAAACTGTTTTTT
CASSVDRVSEKLFF
>NA|TRBJ1-4|TRBD1|TRBV7-2
TGTGCCAGCAGCTTATCCCCACAGGGGGTAAGAGAAAAACTGTTTTTT
CASSLSPQGVREKLFF
>NA|TRBJ1-2|NA|TRBV4-2
TGTGCCAGCAGCCAAGATGATCCCGGGGGCGCAGTCCATGGCTACACCTTC
CASSQDDPGGAVHGYTF
>many|TRBJ2-1|TRBD2|TRBV20-1
TGCAGTGCTAGAGTCGGGACTAGCGGGGGCTACAATGAGCAGTTCTTC
CSARVGTSGGYNEQFF
>few|TRBJ2-7|TRBD2|TRBV10-3
TGTGCCATCAGCCCCGGACTAGCGGGATACGAGCAGTACTTC
CAISPGLAGYEQYF
>many|TRBJ1-5|NA|TRBV20-1
TGCAGTGCTAGAGATCTAGGTCAAATGGGGGGTCAGCCCCAGCATTTT
CSARDLGQMGGQPQHF
>many|TRBJ2-3|TRBD2|TRBV5-5
TGTGCCAGCAGCTTGGACATAGCGGGAGGTTACACAGATACGCAGTATTTT
CASSLDIAGGYTDTQYF
>few|TRBJ1-1|TRBD1|TRBV3-1
TGTGCCAGCAGCCTCAGGACAGGGGGTAGGACTGAAGCTTTCTTT
CASSLRTGGRTEAFF
>NA|TRBJ2-3|NA|TRBV7-2
TGTGCCAGCAGCTCGGACTTTCAAGTGGAGTATTTT
CASSSDFQVEYF
>NA|TRBJ2-4|NA|TRBV27
TGTGCCAGCAGTTCCGAGACTAGGCCGAACATTCAGTACTTC
CASSSETRPNIQYF
>NA|TRBJ2-3|TRBD2|TRBV7-9
TGTGCCAGCAGCTCTCTGATGACTAGCGGGAGAACAGATACGCAGTATTTT
CASSSLMTSGRTDTQYF
>NA|TRBJ2-5|TRBD1|TRBV15
TGTGCCACCAGCAGGCAGGGGGCAGCTCAAGAGACCCAGTACTTC
CATSRQGAAQETQYF
>many|TRBJ2-4|NA|TRBV3-1
TGTGCCAGCAGCCCCCAGGGAGCCAAAAACATTCAGTACTTC
CASSPQGAKNIQYF
>NA|TRBJ2-2|TRBD2|TRBV20-1
TGCTGCTTCTCCCCAACTGGCGGGAGATTTGGCACCGGGGAGCTGTTTTTT
CCFSPTGGRFGTGELFF
>NA|TRBJ2-1|NA|TRBV12-3/TRBV12-4
TGTGCCAGCACCGGTGGACAGCCGTCCTACAATGAGCAGTTCTTC
CASTGGQPSYNEQFF
>many|TRBJ1-2|NA|TRBV29-1
TGCAGCGTTGAAGATGCACCACCCTGGGGTGGCTACACCTTC
CSVEDAPPWGGYTF
>many|TRBJ2-1|NA|TRBV24-1
TGTGCCACCAGTGAGGCCCCCCCTTACAACTCCTACAATGAGCAGTTCTTC
CATSEAPPYNSYNEQFF
>few|TRBJ2-7|NA|TRBV29-1
TGCAGCGTTGCTGAAGGAAGGGGGAGCCCCTACGAGCAGTACTTC
CSVAEGRGSPYEQYF
>NA|TRBJ2-7|TRBD2|TRBV14
TGTGCCAGCAGCCCACCACCTAGCGGGAGTCACTACGAGCAGTACTTC
CASSPPPSGSHYEQYF
>NA|TRBJ2-1|NA|TRBV7-2
TGTGCCAGCAGCCAGACTGCAGGGAATAATGAGCAGTTCTTC
CASSQTAGNNEQFF
>NA|TRBJ1-2|NA|TRBV15
TGTGCCACCAGCTTGCAGGGTTACGGCTACACCTTC
CATSLQGYGYTF
>many|TRBJ2-3|NA|TRBV10-3
TGTGCCAACCGAGGGCAGGGAGTAGATACGCAGTATTTT
CANRGQGVDTQYF
>NA|TRBJ2-7|TRBD1|TRBV20-1
TGCAGTGCTAGAGGGAAACAGGGGGGACACGAGCAGTACTTC
CSARGKQGGHEQYF
>many|TRBJ1-1|TRBD1|TRBV5-1
TGCGCCAGCAGCTTGCGGACAGGGATGAACACTGAAGCTTTCTTT
CASSLRTGMNTEAFF
>NA|TRBJ2-5|NA|TRBV18
TGTGCCAGCTCACCACCCGGGAGCCCATGGCAAGAGACCCAGTACTTC
CASSPPGSPWQETQYF
>many|TRBJ2-3|NA|TRBV24-1
TGTGCCACCAGTGATTTGCCATCGGGTAAGGACACAGATACGCAGTATTTT
CATSDLPSGKDTDTQYF
>few|TRBJ1-1|NA|TRBV7-2
TGTGCCAGCAGCTTAGTTTTTACGTCGGAAGCTTTCTTT
CASSLVFTSEAFF
>NA|TRBJ2-3|TRBD2|TRBV29-1
TGCAGCGCAGACGGTGACCCGACTAGCGGGAGGGTAGATACGCAGTATTTT
CSADGDPTSGRVDTQYF
>few|TRBJ1-3|NA|TRBV14
TGTGCCAGCAGCCACCCCACGCCGGGGTCTGGGATATCTGGAAACACCATATATTTT
CASSHPTPGSGISGNTIYF
>NA|TRBJ2-5|TRBD2|TRBV6-2/TRBV6-3
TGTGCCAGCAGTTACGGCGCGGGAGGGATCCAAGAGACCCAGTACTTC
CASSYGAGGIQETQYF
>many|TRBJ2-5|NA|TRBV9
TGTGCCAGCAGCGGGTCTTTGAGGGGAGAGACCCAGTACTTC
CASSGSLRGETQYF
>many|TRBJ2-1|TRBD2|TRBV6-2/TRBV6-3
TGTGCCAGCAGTTTATTAGCGGGGACACGAGAGCAGTTCTTC
CASSLLAGTREQFF
>many|TRBJ2-1|NA|TRBV7-2
TGTGCCAGCAGCTTAGATGCCTCCAATGAGCAGTTCTTC
CASSLDASNEQFF
>NA|TRBJ2-7|TRBD2|TRBV12-3/TRBV12-4
TGTGCCAGCAGTCCCAGCGGGAGGGCCATCGACGAGCAGTACTTC
CASSPSGRAIDEQYF
>few|TRBJ2-2|TRBD2|TRBV20-1
TGCAGTGCTAGAGATGCTGCGGGAGGAAGGGAGCTGTTTTTT
CSARDAAGGRELFF
>few|TRBJ1-1|TRBD1|TRBV18
TGTGCCAGCTCACCCGACCGACAGGGCACTGAAGCTTTCTTT
CASSPDRQGTEAFF
>few|TRBJ1-4|TRBD1|TRBV20-1
TGCAGTGCCCCGGGACAGAATAATGAAAAACTGTTTTTT
CSAPGQNNEKLFF
>many|TRBJ2-3|NA|TRBV28
TGTGCCAGCGGCCGCGGGGCCGGATCCACAGATACGCAGTATTTT
CASGRGAGSTDTQYF
>few|TRBJ2-3|NA|TRBV5-1
TGCGCCAGCAGCTTGGAGGGGGGCGCAGAGACGCAGTATTTT
CASSLEGGAETQYF
>NA|TRBJ2-3|NA|TRBV20-1
TGCAGTGCTAGCCCGCTCCGGGAGCAAGAAGATACGCAGTATTTT
CSASPLREQEDTQYF
>NA|TRBJ2-3|NA|TRBV5-1
TGCGCCAGCAGCTTGGTAACCGGGCGGGGAGATACGCAGTATTTT
CASSLVTGRGDTQYF
>many|TRBJ2-3|NA|TRBV2
TGTGCCAGCGAAAAAGCCGGGACGGTCGCTAGCACAGATACGCAGTATTTT
CASEKAGTVASTDTQYF
>NA|TRBJ2-1|NA|TRBV15
TGTGCCACCAGCAGCCCCAATAAGAATGAGCAGTTCTTC
CATSSPNKNEQFF
>few|TRBJ2-5|NA|TRBV18
TGTGCCAGCTCACCGTTAAGTGGGGAGACCCAGTACTTC
CASSPLSGETQYF
>many|TRBJ2-3|TRBD1|TRBV20-1
TGCAGTGCCGTATTAGGACAGGGGGCCACAGATACGCAGTATTTT
CSAVLGQGATDTQYF
>many|TRBJ2-3|NA|TRBV7-9
TGTGCCAGCAGCTTGGTAGGGGACCCAGATACGCAGTATTTT
CASSLVGDPDTQYF
>NA|TRBJ2-3|TRBD2|TRBV28
TGTGCCAGCCGCGCACCGGGACTAGCGGCGGGAGATACGCAGTATTTT
CASRAPGLAAGDTQYF
>few|TRBJ2-5|NA|TRBV10-3
TGTGCCATTGGGGGATCAAACGCCAAAGAGACCCAGTACTTC
CAIGGSNAKETQYF
>NA|TRBJ1-3|NA|TRBV3-1
TGTGCCAGCTCCCGGGGGGACTCTGGAAACACCATATATTTT
CASSRGDSGNTIYF